Included here is one TCR beta chain sequence, with context. Its antigen is currently unknown. The CDR3 is made up of 15 amino acids. V dropped 3 bases and J dropped 4 bases, with 15 bases sitting between them. Germline assignment: CDR1 MNHNS and CDR2 SASEGT. The sample comes from a study of OX40 agonist ivuxolimab in advanced cancers. As for the study in general: It was permissible to have had prior anti-PD-1, anti-PD-L1 or anti-CTLA-4 therapy, and around 40% had some. Three patients had partial responses: one hepatocellular carcinoma, two cutaneous melanoma. Study-level points and caveats: Both blood CD4+ and CD8+ T cells showed clonal growth by week 6 at 0.1 to 3.0 mg/kg. Near-lowest levels of clonal expansion characterized partial responders at 0.1-3.0 mg/kg.

TCRdb's copy holds only in-frame clones and misses some; the assay was immunoSEQ multiplex PCR. The sample includes 40,000 or so clones, approximately 88% of them seen just once. The receptor comes from an adult with an advanced solid tumor such as melanoma, head and neck, liver or kidney cancer. The specimen was CD4+ or CD8+ T cells sorted from blood, collected in a trial of the OX40 agonist ivuxolimab. This sequence joins TRBV6-1 and TRBJ1-1; D not resolved. The CDR3 DNA reads TGTGCCAGCAGTGAGCCTTTCGGAGGAGCCACTGAAGCTTTCTTT. As protein: CASSEPFGGATEAFF.